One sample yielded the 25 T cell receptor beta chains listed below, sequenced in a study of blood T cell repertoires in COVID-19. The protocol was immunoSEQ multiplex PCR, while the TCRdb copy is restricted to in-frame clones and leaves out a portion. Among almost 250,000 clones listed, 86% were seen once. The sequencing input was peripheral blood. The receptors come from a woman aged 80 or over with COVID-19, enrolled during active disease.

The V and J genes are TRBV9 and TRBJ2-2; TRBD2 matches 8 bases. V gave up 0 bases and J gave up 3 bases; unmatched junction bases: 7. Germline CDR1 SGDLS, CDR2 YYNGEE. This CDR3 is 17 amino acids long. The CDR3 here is CASSVGIAGTYTGELFF. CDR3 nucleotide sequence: TGTGCCAGCAGCGTAGGGATAGCGGGGACCTACACCGGGGAGCTGTTTTTT.

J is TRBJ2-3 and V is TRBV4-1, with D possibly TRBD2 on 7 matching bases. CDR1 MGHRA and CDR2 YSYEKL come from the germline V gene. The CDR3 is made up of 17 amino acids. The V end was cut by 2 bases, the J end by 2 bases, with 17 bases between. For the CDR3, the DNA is TGCGCCAGCAGCCAATACGGGGGGCCGGGACTCACAGATACGCAGTATTTT. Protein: CASSQYGGPGLTDTQYF.

CDR3 bases: TGTGCCAGCAGCTTAGGTGGGCTGGCTAATGAAAAACTGTTTTTT. Translation gives CASSLGGLANEKLFF. The V call is TRBV7-8, the J call TRBJ1-4; no clear D. In germline, CDR1 is SGHVS, CDR2 FQNEAQ. CDR3 length: 15 residues. V lost 1 base to trimming and J lost 3 bases, with 9 bases between them. Based on the CDR3 plus reference TRBV7-8 and TRBJ1-4, the full variable domain is GAGVSQSPRYKVAKRGQDVALRCDPISGHVSLFWYQQALGQGPEFLTYFQNEAQLDKSGLPSDRFFAERPEGSVSTLKIQRTQQEDSAVYLCASSLGGLANEKLFFGSGTQLSVL.

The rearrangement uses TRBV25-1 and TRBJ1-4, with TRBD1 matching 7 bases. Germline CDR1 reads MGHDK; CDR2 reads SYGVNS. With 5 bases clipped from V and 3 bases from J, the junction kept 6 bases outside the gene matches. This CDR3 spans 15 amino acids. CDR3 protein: CASSPTGFANEKLFF. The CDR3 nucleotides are TGTGCCAGCAGTCCGACAGGGTTTGCTAATGAAAAACTGTTTTTT.

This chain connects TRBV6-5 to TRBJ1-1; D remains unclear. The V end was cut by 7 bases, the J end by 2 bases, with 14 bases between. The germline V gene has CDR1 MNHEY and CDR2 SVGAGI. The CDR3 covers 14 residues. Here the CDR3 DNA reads TGTGCCAGCACCCTTAGTCCCGTTAACACTGAAGCTTTCTTT. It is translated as CASTLSPVNTEAFF.

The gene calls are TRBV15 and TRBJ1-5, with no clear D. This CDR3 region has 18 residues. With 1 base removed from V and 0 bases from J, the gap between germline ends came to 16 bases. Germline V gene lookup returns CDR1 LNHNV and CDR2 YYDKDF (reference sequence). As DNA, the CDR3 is TGTGCCACCAGCAGAGGTGTCAGAAGAGGAGTTAGCAATCAGCCCCAGCATTTT. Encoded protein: CATSRGVRRGVSNQPQHF.

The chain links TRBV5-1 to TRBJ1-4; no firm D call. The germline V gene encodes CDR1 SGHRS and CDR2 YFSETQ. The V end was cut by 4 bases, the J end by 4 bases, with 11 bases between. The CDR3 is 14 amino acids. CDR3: CASSIAAGNEKLFF. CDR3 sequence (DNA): TGCGCCAGCAGCATCGCGGCGGGTAATGAAAAACTGTTTTTT.

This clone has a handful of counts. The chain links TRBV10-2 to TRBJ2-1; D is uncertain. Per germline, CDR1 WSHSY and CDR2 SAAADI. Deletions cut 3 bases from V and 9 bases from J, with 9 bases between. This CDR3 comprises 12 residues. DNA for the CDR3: TGCGCCAGCAGTGACCCCACTGGTGAGCAGTTCTTC. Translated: CASSDPTGEQFF.

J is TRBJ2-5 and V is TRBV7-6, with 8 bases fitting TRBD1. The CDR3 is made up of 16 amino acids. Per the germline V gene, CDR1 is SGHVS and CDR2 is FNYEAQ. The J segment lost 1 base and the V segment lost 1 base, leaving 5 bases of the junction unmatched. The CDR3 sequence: CASSLGLGTGQETQYF. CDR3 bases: TGTGCCAGCAGCTTAGGTCTCGGGACAGGCCAAGAGACCCAGTACTTC.

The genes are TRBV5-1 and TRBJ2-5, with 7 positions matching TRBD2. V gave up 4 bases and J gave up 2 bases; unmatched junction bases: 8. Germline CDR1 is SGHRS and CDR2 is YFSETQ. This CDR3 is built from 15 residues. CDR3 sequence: CASSEAGTVQETQYF. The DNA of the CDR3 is TGCGCCAGCAGCGAAGCGGGAACCGTACAAGAGACCCAGTACTTC.

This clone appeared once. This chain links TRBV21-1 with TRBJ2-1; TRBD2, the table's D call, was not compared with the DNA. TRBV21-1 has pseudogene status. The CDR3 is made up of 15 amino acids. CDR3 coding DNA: TGTGCCAGCAGGAGCGGGGGGCCGTTGTACAATGAGCAGTTCTTC. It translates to CASRSGGPLYNEQFF.

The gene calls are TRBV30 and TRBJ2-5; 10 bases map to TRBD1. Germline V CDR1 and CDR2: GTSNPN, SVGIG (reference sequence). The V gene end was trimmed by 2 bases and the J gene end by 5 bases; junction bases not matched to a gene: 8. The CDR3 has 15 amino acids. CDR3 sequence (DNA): TGTGCCTGGAGTTCGGGACAGGGGAATCGGGAGACCCAGTACTTC. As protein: CAWSSGQGNRETQYF.

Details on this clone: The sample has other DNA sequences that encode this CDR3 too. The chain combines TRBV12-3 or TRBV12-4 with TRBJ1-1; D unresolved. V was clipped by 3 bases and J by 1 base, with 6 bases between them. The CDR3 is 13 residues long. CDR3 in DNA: TGTGCCAGCAGTTTGGGAGGGAACACTGAAGCTTTCTTT. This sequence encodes CASSLGGNTEAFF.

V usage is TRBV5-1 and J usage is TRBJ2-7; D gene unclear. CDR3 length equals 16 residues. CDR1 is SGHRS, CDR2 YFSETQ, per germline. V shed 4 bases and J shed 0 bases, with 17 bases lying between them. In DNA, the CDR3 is TGCGCCAGCAGCGCCACGACAAAGCTACTCTCCTACGAGCAGTACTTC. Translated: CASSATTKLLSYEQYF.

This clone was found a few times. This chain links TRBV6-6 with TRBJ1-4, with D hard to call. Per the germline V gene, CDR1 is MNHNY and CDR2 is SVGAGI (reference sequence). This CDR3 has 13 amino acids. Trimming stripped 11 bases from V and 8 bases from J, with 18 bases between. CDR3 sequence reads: CAHALKLREKLFF. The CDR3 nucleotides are TGTGCCCATGCCCTCAAGTTGAGGGAAAAACTGTTTTTT.

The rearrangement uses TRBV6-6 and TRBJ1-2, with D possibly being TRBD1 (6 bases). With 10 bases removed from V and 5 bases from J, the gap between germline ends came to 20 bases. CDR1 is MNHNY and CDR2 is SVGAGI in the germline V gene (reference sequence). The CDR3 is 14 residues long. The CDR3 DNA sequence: TGTGCCACCAAGGGGGATGGACAAACTTATGGCTACACCTTC. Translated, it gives CATKGDGQTYGYTF.

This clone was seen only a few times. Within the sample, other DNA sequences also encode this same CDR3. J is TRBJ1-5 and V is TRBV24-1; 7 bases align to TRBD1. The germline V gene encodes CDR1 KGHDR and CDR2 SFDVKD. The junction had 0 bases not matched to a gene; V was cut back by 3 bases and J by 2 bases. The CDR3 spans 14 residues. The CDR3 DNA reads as TGTGCCACCAGTGATGACAGGGGCAATCAGCCCCAGCATTTT. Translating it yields CATSDDRGNQPQHF.

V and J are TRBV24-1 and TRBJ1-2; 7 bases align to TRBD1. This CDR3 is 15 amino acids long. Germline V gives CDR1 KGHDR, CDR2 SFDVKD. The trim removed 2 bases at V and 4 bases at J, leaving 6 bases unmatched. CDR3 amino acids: CATSDSTGAGYGYTF. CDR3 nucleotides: TGTGCCACCAGTGATTCAACAGGGGCAGGCTATGGCTACACCTTC.

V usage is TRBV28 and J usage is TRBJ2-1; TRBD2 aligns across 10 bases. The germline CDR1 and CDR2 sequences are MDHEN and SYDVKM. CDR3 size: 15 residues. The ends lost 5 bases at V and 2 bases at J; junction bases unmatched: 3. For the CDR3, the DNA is TGTGCCAGCAGTCCCAGCGGGGGGGCCTACAATGAGCAGTTCTTC. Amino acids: CASSPSGGAYNEQFF.

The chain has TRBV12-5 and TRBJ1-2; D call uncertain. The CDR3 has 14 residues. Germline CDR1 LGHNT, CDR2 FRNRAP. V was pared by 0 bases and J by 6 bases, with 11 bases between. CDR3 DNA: TGTGCTAGTGGTTTGGTATTGAGGGTTAATGGCTACACCTTC. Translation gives CASGLVLRVNGYTF.

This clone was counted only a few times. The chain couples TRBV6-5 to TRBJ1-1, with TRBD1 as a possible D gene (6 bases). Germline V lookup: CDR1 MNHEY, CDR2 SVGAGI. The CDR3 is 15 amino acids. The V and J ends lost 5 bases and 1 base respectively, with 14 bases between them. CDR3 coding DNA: TGTGCCAGCAGTCCTACGTCGACAGGGAACACTGAAGCTTTCTTT. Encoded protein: CASSPTSTGNTEAFF.

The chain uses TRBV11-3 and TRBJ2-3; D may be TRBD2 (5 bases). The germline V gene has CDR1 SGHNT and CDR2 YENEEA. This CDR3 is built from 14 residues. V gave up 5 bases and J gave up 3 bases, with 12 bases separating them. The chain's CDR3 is CASSRLGSTDTQYF. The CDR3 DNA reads TGTGCCAGCAGCCGATTAGGGAGTACAGATACGCAGTATTTT.

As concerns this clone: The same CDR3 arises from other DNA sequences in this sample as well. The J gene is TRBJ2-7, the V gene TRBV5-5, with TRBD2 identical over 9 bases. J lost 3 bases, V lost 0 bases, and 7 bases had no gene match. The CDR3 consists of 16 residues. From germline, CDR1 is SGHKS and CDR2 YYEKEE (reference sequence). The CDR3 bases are TGTGCCAGCAGCTTGGGGGGCGGGGGGGCTTTCTACGAGCAGTACGTC. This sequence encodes CASSLGGGGAFYEQYV.

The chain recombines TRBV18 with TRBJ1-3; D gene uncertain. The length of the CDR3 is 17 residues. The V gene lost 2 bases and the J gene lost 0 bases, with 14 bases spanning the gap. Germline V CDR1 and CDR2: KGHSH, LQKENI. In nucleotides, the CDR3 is TGTGCCAGCTCACCATCGATTGTATACAACTCTGGAAACACCATATATTTT. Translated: CASSPSIVYNSGNTIYF.

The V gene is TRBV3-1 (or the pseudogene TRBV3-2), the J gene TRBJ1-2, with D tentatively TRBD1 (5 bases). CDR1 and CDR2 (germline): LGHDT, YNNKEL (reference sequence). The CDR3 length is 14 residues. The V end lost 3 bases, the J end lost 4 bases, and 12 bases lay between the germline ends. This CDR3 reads CASSQDDSRYGYTF. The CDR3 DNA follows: TGTGCCAGCAGCCAGGATGACAGCCGCTATGGCTACACCTTC.